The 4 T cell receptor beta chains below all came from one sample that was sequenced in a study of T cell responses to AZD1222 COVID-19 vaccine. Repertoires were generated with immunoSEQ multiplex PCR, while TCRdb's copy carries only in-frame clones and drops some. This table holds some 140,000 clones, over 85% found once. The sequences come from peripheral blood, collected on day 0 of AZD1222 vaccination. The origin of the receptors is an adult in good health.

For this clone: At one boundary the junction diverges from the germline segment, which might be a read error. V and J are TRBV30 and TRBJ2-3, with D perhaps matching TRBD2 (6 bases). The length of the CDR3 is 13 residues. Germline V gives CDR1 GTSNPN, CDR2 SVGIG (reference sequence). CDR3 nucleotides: TGTGCATGGAGGGCCCCTAGCACAGATACGCAGTATTTT. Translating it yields CAWRAPSTDTQYF. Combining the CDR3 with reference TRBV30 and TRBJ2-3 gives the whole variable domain SQTIHQWPATLVQPVGSPLSLECTVEGTSNPNLYWYRQAAGRGLQLLFYSVGIGQISSEVPQNLSASRPQDRQFILSSKKLLLSDSGFYLCAWRAPSTDTQYFGPGTRLTVL.

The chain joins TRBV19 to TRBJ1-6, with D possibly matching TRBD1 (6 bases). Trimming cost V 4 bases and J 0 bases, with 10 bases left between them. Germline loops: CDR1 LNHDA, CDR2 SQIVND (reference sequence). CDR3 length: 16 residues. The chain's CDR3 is CASSTTGSSYNSPLHF. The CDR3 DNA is TGTGCCAGTAGTACAACAGGGAGCTCCTATAATTCACCCCTCCACTTT. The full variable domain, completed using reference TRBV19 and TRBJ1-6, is DGGITQSPKYLFRKEGQNVTLSCEQNLNHDAMYWYRQDPGQGLRLIYYSQIVNDFQKGDIAEGYSVSREKKESFPLTVTSAQKNPTAFYLCASSTTGSSYNSPLHFGNGTRLTVT.

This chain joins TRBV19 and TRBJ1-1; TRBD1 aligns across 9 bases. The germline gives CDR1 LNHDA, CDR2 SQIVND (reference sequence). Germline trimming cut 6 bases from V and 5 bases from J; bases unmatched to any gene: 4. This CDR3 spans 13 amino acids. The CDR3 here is CASRGTGRTEAFF. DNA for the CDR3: TGTGCCAGTAGGGGGACAGGGAGAACTGAAGCTTTCTTT.

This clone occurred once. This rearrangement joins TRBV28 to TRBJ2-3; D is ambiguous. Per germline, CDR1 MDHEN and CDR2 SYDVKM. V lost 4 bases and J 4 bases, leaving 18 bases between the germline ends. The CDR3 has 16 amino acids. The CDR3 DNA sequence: TGTGCCAGCAGTTCACCCAAACCGCAGAGCTCAGATACGCAGTATTTT. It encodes CASSSPKPQSSDTQYF.